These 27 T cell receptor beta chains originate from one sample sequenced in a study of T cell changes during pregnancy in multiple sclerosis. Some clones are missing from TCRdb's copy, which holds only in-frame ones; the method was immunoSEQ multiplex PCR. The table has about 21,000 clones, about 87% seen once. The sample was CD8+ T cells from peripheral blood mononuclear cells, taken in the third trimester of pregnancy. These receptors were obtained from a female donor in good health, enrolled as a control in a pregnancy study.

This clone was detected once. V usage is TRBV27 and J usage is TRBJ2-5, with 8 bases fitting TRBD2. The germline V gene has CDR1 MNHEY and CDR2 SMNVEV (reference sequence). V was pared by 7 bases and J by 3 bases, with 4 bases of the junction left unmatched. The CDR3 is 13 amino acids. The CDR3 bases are TGTGCCAGCACACTAGCGGTAGAAGAGACCCAGTACTTC. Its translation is CASTLAVEETQYF.

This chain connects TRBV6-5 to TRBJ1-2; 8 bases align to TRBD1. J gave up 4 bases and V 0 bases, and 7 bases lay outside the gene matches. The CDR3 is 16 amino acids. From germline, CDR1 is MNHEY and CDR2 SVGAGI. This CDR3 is CASSYSGTGQPYGYTF. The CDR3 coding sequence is TGTGCCAGCAGTTACTCAGGGACAGGACAACCCTATGGCTACACCTTC.

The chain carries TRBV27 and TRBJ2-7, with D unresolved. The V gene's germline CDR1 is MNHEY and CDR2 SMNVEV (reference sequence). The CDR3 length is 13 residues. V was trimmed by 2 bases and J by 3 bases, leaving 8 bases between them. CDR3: CASSLGPHYEQYF. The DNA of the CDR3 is TGTGCCAGCAGTTTAGGGCCCCACTACGAGCAGTACTTC.

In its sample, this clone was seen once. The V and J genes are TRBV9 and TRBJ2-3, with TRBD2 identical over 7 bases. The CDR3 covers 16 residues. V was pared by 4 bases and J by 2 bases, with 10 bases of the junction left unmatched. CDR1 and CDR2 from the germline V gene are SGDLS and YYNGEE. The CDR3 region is CASSSGLVAFTDTQYF. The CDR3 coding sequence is TGTGCCAGCAGCTCCGGACTAGTGGCTTTCACAGATACGCAGTATTTT.

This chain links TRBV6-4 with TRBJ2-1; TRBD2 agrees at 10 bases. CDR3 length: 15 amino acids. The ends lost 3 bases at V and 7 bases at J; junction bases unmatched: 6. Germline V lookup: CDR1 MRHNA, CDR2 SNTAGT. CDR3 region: CASSEGLAGVNEQFF. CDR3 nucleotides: TGTGCCAGCAGTGAGGGTCTAGCGGGAGTAAATGAGCAGTTCTTC.

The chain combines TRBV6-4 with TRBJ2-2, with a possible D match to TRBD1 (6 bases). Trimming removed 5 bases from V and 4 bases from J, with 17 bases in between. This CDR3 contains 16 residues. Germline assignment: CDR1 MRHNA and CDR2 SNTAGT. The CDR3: CASSPEPGHFTGELFF. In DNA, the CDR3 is TGTGCCAGCAGTCCTGAGCCGGGACATTTCACCGGGGAGCTGTTTTTT.

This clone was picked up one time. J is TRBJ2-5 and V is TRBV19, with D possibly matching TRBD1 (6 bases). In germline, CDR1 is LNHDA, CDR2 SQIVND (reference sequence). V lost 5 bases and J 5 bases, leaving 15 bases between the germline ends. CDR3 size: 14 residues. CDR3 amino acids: CASSATGLGETQYF. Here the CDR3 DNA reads TGTGCCAGTAGTGCAACAGGGCTCGGCGAGACCCAGTACTTC.

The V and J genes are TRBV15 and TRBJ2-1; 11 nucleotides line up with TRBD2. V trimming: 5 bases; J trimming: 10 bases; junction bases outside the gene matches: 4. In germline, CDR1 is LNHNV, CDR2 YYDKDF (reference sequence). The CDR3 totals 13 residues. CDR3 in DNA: TGTGCCACCAGCTCACTAGCGGGAGTGGAGCAGTTCTTC. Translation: CATSSLAGVEQFF.

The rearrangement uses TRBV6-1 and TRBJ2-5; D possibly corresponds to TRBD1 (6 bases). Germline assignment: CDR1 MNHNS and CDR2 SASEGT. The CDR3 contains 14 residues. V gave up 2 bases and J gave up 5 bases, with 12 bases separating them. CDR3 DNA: TGTGCCAGCAGTGAACAGGGTGACAGGGAGACCCAGTACTTC. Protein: CASSEQGDRETQYF.

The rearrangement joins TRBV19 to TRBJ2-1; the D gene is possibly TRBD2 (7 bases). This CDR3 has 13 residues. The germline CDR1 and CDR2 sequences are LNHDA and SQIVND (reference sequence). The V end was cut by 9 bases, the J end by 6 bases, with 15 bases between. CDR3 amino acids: CASAVGGPNEQFF. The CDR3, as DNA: TGTGCCAGCGCGGTGGGGGGGCCCAATGAGCAGTTCTTC.

The CDR3 nucleotides are TGTGCCAGCAGCCCAACTGGCGGGAAATACAATGAGCAGTTCTTC. Translated, it gives CASSPTGGKYNEQFF. V and J are TRBV7-3 and TRBJ2-1, with D possibly TRBD2 on 6 matching bases. This CDR3 contains 15 residues. The V gene's germline CDR1 is SGHTA and CDR2 FQGTGA. Trimming removed 5 bases at V and 4 bases at J, with 15 bases between.

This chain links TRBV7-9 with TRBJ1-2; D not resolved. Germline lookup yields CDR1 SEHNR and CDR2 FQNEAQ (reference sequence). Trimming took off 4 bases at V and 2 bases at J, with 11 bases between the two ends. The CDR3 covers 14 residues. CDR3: CASSSSTLNYGYTF. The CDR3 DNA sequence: TGTGCCAGCAGCTCCTCGACACTCAACTATGGCTACACCTTC.

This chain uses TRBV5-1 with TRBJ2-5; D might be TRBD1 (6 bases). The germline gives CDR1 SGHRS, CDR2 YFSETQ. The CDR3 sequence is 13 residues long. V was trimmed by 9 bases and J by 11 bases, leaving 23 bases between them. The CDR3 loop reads CATRTASEPEQYF. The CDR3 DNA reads TGCGCCACCCGGACAGCCAGCGAACCTGAGCAGTACTTC. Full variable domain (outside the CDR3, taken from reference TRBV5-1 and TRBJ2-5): KAGVTQTPRYLIKTRGQQVTLSCSPISGHRSVSWYQQTPGQGLQFLFEYFSETQRNKGNFPGRFSGRQFSNSRSEMNVSTLELGDSALYLCATRTASEPEQYFGPGTRLLVL.

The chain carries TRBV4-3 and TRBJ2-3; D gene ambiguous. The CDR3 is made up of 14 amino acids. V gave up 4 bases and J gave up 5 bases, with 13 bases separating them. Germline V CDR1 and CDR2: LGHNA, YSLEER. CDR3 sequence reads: CASSLMPPGDTQYF. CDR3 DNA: TGCGCCAGCAGCCTCATGCCGCCGGGAGATACGCAGTATTTT.

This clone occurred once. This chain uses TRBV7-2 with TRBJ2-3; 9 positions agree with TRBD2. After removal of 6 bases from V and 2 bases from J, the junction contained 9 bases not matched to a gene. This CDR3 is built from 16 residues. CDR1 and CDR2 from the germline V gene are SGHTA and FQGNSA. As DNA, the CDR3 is TGTGCCAGCAGGATTATAGCGGGAGTCTTCACAGATACGCAGTATTTT. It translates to CASRIIAGVFTDTQYF.

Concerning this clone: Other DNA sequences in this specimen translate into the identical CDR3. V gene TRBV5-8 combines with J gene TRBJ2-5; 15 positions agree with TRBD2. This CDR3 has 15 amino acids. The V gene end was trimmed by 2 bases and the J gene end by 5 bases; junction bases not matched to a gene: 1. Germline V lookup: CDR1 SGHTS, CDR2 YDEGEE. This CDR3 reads CASSFGLAGGETQYF. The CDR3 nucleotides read TGTGCCAGCAGCTTCGGACTAGCGGGAGGGGAGACCCAGTACTTC. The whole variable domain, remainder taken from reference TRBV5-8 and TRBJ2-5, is EAGVTQSPTHLIKTRGQQATLRCSPISGHTSVYWYQQALGLGLQFLLWYDEGEERNRGNFPPRFSGRQFPNYSSELNVNALELEDSALYLCASSFGLAGGETQYFGPGTRLLVL.

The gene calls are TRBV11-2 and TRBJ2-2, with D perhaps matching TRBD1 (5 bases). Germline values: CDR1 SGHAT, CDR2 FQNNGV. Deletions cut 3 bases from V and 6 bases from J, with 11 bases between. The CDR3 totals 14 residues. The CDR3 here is CASSLGQGPGELFF. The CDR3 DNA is TGTGCCAGCAGCTTGGGGCAGGGCCCCGGGGAGCTGTTTTTT.

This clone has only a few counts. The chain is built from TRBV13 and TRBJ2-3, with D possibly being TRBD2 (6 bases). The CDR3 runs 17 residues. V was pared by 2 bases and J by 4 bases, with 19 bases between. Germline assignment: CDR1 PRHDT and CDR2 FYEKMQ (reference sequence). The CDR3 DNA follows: TGTGCCAGCAGCTTAAAGATGGGGCGGGGAGGACCAGATACGCAGTATTTT. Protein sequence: CASSLKMGRGGPDTQYF.

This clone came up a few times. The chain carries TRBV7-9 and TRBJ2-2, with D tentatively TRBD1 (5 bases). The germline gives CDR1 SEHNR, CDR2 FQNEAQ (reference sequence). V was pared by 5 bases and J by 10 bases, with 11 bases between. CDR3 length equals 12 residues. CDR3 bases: TGTGCCAGCAGCCCAGGGAAGGAGGAGCTGTTTTTT. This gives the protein CASSPGKEELFF.

Here the CDR3 DNA reads TGCGCCAGCAGCCCGGGACAGGGTTGGACTGAAGCTTTCTTT. It encodes CASSPGQGWTEAFF. The chain uses TRBV5-1 and TRBJ1-1, with 9 bases aligning to TRBD1. Germline V gene lookup returns CDR1 SGHRS and CDR2 YFSETQ. Trimming took 4 bases from V and 5 from J; bases not matched to a gene: 6. CDR3 length equals 14 residues.

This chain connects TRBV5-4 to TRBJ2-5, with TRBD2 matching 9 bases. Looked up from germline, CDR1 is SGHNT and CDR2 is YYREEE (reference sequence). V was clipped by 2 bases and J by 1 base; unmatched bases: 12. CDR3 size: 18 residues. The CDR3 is CASSFRGGGQVGQETQYF. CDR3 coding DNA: TGTGCCAGCAGCTTCCGCGGGGGGGGGCAAGTAGGCCAAGAGACCCAGTACTTC.

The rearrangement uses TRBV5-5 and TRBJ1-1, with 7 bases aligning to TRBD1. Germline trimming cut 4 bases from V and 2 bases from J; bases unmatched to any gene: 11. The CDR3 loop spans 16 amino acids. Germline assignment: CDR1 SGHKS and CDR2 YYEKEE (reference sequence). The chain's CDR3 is CASSPSAGGRNTEAFF. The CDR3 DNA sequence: TGTGCCAGCAGCCCCTCGGCAGGGGGACGAAACACTGAAGCTTTCTTT.

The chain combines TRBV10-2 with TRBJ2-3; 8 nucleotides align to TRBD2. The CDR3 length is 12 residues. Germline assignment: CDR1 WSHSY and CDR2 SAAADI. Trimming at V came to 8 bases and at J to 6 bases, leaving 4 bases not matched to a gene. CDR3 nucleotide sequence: TGCGCCAGCTCAGCGGGAGCGGATACGCAGTATTTT. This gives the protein CASSAGADTQYF.

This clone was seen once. The CDR3 DNA follows: TGTGCCAGCAGCTTAGTGCTAGGCGATAATGAGCAGTTCTTC. Translated: CASSLVLGDNEQFF. The J gene is TRBJ2-1, the V gene TRBV7-6; no reliable D call. Germline V gene lookup returns CDR1 SGHVS and CDR2 FNYEAQ. CDR3 length: 14 amino acids. Trimming took 1 base from V and 7 from J, leaving 11 bases between them.

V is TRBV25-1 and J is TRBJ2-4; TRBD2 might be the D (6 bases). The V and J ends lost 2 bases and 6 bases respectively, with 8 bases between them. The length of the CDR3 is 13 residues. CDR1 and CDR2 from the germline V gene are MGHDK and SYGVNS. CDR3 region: CASSEGGRNIQYF. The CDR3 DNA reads TGTGCCAGCAGTGAAGGGGGGAGAAACATTCAGTACTTC.

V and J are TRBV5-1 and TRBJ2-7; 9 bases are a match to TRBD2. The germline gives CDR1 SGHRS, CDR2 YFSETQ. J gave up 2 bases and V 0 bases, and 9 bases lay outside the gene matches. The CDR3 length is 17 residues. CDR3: CASSLGNRAGGAYEQYF. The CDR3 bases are TGCGCCAGCAGCTTGGGCAATAGAGCGGGAGGAGCCTACGAGCAGTACTTC.

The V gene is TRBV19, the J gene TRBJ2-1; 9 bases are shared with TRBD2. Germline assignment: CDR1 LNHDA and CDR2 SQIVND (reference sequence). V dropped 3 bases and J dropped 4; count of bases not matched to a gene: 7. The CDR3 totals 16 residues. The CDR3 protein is CASSIPGLARYNEQFF. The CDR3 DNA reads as TGTGCCAGTAGTATCCCCGGACTAGCGAGATACAATGAGCAGTTCTTC. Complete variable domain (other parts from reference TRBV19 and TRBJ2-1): DGGITQSPKYLFRKEGQNVTLSCEQNLNHDAMYWYRQDPGQGLRLIYYSQIVNDFQKGDIAEGYSVSREKKESFPLTVTSAQKNPTAFYLCASSIPGLARYNEQFFGPGTRLTVL.